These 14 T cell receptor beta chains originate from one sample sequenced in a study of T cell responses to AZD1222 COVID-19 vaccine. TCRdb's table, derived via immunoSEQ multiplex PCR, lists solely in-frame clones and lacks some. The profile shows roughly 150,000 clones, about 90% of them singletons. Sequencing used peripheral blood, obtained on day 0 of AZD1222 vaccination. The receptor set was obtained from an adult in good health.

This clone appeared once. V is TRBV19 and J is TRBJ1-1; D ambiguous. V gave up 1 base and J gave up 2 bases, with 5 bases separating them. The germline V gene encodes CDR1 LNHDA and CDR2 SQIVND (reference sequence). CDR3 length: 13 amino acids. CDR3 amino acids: CASSIGINTEAFF. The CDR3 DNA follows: TGTGCCAGTAGTATAGGGATTAACACTGAAGCTTTCTTT. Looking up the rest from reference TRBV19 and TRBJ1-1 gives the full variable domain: DGGITQSPKYLFRKEGQNVTLSCEQNLNHDAMYWYRQDPGQGLRLIYYSQIVNDFQKGDIAEGYSVSREKKESFPLTVTSAQKNPTAFYLCASSIGINTEAFFGQGTRLTVV.

CDR3: CAWRSDTGPFYEQYF. The CDR3 DNA reads TGTGCCTGGAGGAGCGACACAGGACCCTTCTACGAGCAGTACTTC. The V call is TRBV30, the J call TRBJ2-7, with D possibly being TRBD1 (5 bases). The CDR3 contains 15 residues. V shed 3 bases and J shed 3 bases, with 18 bases lying between them. From germline, CDR1 is GTSNPN and CDR2 SVGIG (reference sequence).

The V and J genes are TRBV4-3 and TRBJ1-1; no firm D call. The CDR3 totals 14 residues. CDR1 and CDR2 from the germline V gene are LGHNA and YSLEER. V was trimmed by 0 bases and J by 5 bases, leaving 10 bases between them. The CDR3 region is CASSQEGPLTEAFF. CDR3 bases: TGCGCCAGCAGCCAAGAAGGACCTTTGACTGAAGCTTTCTTT.

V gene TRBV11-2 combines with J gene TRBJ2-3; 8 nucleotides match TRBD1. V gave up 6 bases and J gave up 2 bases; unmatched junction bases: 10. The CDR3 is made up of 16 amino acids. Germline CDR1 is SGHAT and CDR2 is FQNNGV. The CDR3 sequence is CASSSSQGAFTDTQYF. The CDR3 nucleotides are TGTGCCAGCAGTTCGAGCCAGGGGGCCTTCACAGATACGCAGTATTTT.

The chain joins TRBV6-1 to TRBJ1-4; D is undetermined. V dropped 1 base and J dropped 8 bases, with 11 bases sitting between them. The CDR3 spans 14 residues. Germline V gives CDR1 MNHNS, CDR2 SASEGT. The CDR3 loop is CASSEGTVNEKLFF. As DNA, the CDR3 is TGTGCCAGCAGTGAAGGCACAGTAAACGAAAAACTGTTTTTT.

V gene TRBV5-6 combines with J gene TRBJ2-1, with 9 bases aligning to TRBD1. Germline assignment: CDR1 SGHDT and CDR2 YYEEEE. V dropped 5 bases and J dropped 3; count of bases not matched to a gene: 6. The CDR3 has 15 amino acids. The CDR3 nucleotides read TGTGCCAGCAGTAATGACAGGGGGGACTACAATGAGCAGTTCTTC. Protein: CASSNDRGDYNEQFF.

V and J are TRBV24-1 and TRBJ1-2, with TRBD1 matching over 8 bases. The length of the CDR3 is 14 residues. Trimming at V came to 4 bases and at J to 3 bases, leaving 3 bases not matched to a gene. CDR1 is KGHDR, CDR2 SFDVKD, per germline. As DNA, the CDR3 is TGTGCCACCAGTGACCCGGACAGGGACTATGGCTACACCTTC. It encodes CATSDPDRDYGYTF.

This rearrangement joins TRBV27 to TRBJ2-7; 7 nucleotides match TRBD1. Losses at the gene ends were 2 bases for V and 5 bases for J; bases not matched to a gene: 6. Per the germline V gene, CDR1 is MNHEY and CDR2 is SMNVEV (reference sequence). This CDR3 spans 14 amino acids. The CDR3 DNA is TGTGCCAGCAGTTTAAAGGGGGCTTTGGACGAGCAGTACTTC. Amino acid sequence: CASSLKGALDEQYF.

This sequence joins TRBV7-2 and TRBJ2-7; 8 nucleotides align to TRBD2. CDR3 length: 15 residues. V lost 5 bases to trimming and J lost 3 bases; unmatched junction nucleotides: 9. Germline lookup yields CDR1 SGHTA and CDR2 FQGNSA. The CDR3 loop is CASSPAGGANYEQYF. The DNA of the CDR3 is TGTGCCAGCAGCCCAGCCGGGGGGGCCAACTACGAGCAGTACTTC. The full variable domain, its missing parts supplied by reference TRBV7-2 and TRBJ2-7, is GAGVSQSPSNKVTEKGKDVELRCDPISGHTALYWYRQSLGQGLEFLIYFQGNSAPDKSGLPSDRFSAERTGGSVSTLTIQRTQQEDSAVYLCASSPAGGANYEQYFGPGTRLTVT.

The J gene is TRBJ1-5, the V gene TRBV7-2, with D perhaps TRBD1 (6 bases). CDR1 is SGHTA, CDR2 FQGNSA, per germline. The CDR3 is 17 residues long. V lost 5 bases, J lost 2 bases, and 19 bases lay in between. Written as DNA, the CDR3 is TGTGCCAGCAGCGATGTGGGGGGGCCTGGTGGCAATCAGCCCCAGCATTTT. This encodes CASSDVGGPGGNQPQHF.

The CDR3 nucleotides read TGTGCCAGTAGGGTCGGCGTCGGGGAGACCCAGTACTTC. Translation: CASRVGVGETQYF. This rearrangement joins TRBV19 to TRBJ2-5, with unresolved D. V was trimmed by 6 bases and J by 5 bases, leaving 13 bases between them. There are 13 residues in the CDR3. In germline, CDR1 is LNHDA, CDR2 SQIVND (reference sequence).

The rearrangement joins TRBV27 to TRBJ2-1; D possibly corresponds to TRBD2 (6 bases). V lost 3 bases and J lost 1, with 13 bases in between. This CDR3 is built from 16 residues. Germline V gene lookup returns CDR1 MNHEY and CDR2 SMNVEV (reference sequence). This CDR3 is CASSFSGTGSYNEQFF. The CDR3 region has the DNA TGTGCCAGCAGTTTCTCCGGGACTGGGTCCTACAATGAGCAGTTCTTC.

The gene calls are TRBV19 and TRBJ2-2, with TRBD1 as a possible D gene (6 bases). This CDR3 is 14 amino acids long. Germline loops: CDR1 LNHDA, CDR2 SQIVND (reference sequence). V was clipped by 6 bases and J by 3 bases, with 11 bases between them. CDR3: CASSPGVYTGELFF. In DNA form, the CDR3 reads TGTGCCAGTAGCCCAGGGGTGTACACCGGGGAGCTGTTTTTT.

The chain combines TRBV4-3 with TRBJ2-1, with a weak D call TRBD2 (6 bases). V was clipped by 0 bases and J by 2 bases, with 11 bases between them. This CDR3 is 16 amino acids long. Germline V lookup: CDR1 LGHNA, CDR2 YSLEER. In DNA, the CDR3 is TGCGCCAGCAGCCAAGATCCGGCGGGGACCTACAATGAGCAGTTCTTC. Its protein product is CASSQDPAGTYNEQFF.